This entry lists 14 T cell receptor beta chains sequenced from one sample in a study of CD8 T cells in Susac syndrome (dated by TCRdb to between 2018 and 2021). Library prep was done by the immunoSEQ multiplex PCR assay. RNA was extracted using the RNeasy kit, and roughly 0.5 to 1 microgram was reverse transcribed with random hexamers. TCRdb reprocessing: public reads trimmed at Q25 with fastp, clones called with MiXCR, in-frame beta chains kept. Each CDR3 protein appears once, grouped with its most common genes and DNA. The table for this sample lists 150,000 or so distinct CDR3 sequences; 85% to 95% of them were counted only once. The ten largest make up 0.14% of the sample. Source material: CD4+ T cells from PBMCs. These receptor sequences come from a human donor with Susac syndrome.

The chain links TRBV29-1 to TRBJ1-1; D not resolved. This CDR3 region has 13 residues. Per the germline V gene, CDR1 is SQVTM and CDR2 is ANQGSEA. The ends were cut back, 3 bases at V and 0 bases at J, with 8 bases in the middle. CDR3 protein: CSVEGLLNTEAFF. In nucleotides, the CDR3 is TGCAGCGTTGAGGGTCTGCTGAACACTGAAGCTTTCTTT. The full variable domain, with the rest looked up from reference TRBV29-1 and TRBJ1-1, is SAVISQKPSRDICQRGTSLTIQCQVDSQVTMMFWYRQQPGQSLTLIATANQGSEATYESGFVIDKFPISRPNLTFSTLTVSNMSPEDSSIYLCSVEGLLNTEAFFGQGTRLTVV.

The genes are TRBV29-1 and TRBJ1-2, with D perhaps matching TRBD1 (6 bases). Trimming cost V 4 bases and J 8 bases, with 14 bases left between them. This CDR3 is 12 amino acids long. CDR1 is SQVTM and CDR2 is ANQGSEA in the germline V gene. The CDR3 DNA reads TGCAGCGTTGTGCGGGGGGCGCCCGGCTACACCTTC. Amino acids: CSVVRGAPGYTF.

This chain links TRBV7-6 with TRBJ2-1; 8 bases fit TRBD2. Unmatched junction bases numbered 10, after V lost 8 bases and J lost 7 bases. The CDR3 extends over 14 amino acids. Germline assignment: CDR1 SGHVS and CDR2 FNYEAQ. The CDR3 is CASLPPSGWNEQFF. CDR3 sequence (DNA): TGTGCCAGCCTACCCCCTAGCGGGTGGAATGAGCAGTTCTTC. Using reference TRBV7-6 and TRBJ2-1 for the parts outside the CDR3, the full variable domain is GAGVSQSPRYKVTKRGQDVALRCDPISGHVSLYWYRQALGQGPEFLTYFNYEAQQDKSGLPNDRFSAERPEGSISTLTIQRTEQRDSAMYRCASLPPSGWNEQFFGPGTRLTVL.

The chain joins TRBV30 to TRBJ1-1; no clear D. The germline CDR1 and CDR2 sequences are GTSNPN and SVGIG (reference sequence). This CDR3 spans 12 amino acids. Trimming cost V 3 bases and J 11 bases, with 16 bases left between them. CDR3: CAWSPGVGRAFF. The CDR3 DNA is TGTGCCTGGAGCCCTGGGGTAGGGCGGGCTTTCTTT.

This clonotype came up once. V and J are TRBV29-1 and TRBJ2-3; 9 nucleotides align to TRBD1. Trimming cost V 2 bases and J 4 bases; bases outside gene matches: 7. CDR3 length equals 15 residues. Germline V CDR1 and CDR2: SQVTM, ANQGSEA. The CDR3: CSVEWRDRAPDTQYF. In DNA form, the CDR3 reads TGCAGCGTTGAATGGAGGGACAGGGCCCCAGATACGCAGTATTTT.

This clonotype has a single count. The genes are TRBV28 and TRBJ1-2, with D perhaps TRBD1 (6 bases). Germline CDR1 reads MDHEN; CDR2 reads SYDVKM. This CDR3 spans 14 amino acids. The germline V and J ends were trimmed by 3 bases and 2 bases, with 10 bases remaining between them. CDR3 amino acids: CASSFWGRNYGYTF. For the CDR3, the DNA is TGTGCCAGCAGTTTTTGGGGGCGCAACTATGGCTACACCTTC.

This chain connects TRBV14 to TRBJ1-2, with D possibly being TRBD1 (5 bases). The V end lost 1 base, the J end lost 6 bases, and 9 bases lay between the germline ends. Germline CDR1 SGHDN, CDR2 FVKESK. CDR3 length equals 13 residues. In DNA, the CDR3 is TGTGCCAGCAGCCAAGCACAGGTGGATGGCTACACCTTC. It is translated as CASSQAQVDGYTF.

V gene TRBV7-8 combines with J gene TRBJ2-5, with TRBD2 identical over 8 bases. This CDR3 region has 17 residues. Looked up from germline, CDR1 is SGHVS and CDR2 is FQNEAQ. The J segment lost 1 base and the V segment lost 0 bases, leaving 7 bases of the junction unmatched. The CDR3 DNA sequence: TGTGCCAGCAGCTTAGCGAGAAGACTAGCGACCCAAGAGACCCAGTACTTC. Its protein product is CASSLARRLATQETQYF.

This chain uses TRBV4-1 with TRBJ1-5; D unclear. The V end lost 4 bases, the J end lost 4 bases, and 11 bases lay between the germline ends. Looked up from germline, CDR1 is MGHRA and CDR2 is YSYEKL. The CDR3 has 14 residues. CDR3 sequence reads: CASSPGVANQPQHF. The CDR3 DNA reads TGCGCCAGCAGCCCAGGTGTAGCTAATCAGCCCCAGCATTTT.

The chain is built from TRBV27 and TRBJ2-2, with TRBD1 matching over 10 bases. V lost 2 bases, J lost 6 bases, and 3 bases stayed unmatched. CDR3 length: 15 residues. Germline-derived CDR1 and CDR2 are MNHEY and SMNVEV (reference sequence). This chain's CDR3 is CASSLGGQGAGELFF. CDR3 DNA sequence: TGTGCCAGCAGTTTAGGCGGACAGGGGGCCGGGGAGCTGTTTTTT.

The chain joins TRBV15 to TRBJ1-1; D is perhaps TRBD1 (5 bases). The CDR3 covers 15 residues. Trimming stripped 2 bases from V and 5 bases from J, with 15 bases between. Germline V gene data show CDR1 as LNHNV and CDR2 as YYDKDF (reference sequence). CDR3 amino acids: CATSRRGGVWTEAFF. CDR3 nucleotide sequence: TGTGCCACCAGCAGAAGAGGAGGGGTTTGGACTGAAGCTTTCTTT. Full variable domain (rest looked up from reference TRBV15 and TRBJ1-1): DAMVIQNPRYQVTQFGKPVTLSCSQTLNHNVMYWYQQKSSQAPKLLFHYYDKDFNNEADTPDNFQSRRPNTSFCFLDIRSPGLGDTAMYLCATSRRGGVWTEAFFGQGTRLTVV.

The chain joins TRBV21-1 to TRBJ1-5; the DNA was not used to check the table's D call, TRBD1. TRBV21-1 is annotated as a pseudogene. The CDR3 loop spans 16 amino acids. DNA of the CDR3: TGTGCCAGCAGCCCCACCGGGACAGCGAAAAATCAGCCCCAGCATTTT. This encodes CASSPTGTAKNQPQHF.

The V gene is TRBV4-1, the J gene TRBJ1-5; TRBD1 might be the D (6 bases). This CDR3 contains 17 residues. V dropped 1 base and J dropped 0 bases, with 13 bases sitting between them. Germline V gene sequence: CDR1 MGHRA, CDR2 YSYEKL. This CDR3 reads CASSQVWDTYSNQPQHF. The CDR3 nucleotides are TGCGCCAGCAGCCAAGTTTGGGACACCTATAGCAATCAGCCCCAGCATTTT.

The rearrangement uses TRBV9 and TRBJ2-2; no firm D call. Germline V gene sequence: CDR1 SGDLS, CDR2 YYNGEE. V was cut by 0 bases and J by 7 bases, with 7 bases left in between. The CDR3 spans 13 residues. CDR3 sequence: CASSVGSVGELFF. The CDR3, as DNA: TGTGCCAGCAGCGTAGGGTCTGTCGGGGAGCTGTTTTTT.